This note documents a single T cell receptor beta chain sequence. Per the study methods: Nucleated cell number was recorded as an estimate derived from reference gene primer amplification. Some clones are missing from TCRdb's copy, which holds only in-frame ones; the method was immunoSEQ multiplex PCR. From that table come the V and J calls and clone size; the DNA was used to work out D and trimming. The data hold about 230,000 clones, with about 88% observed a single time. These data belong to a study of blood T cell repertoires in COVID-19. About the research overall: From the United States, Italy and Spain came samples of acute and convalescent COVID-19. The cDNA or gDNA used as material had been derived from T cells, B-cell-depleted T cells, or PBMCs.

Specimen: peripheral blood. The receptor was derived from a man between 40 and 49 years old with acute or convalescent COVID-19.

CDR3 region: CASSLGGLSEAFF. The DNA of the CDR3 is TGCGCCAGCAGCTTGGGGGGCCTAAGTGAAGCTTTCTTT. The V call is TRBV5-1, the J call TRBJ1-1; tentative D call: TRBD1 (5 bases). The CDR3 contains 13 residues. CDR1 SGHRS and CDR2 YFSETQ come from the germline V gene. V was trimmed by 0 bases and J by 7 bases, leaving 10 bases between them.